The 7 T cell receptor beta chains in this list originate from one sample, sequenced in a study of blood T cell repertoires in COVID-19. Profiling relied on immunoSEQ multiplex PCR, and the TCRdb table lists in-frame clones only, not all of them. The top ten clones hold around 5.4% of a sample with about 270,000 clones, around 80% of them seen once. The material sequenced was peripheral blood. These receptors were taken from a man older than 75 with acute or convalescent COVID-19.

The table lists this clone with a count of one. V gene TRBV6-5 combines with J gene TRBJ1-5; the D gene is possibly TRBD1 (6 bases). The CDR3 consists of 13 residues. CDR1 and CDR2 from the germline V gene are MNHEY and SVGAGI. The V end was cut by 6 bases, the J end by 4 bases, with 10 bases between. The CDR3 sequence: CASRETGNQPQHF. The CDR3 nucleotides read TGTGCCAGCAGGGAGACAGGTAATCAGCCCCAGCATTTT.

The sample holds one count of this clone. CDR3 sequence: CARPDWTGNYGYTF. Here the CDR3 DNA reads TGTGCCAGGCCCGACTGGACAGGGAACTATGGCTACACCTTC. J is TRBJ1-2 and V is TRBV11-1; TRBD1 agrees at 8 bases. Germline V CDR1 and CDR2: SGHAT, FQDESV (reference sequence). V lost 9 bases to trimming and J lost 2 bases; unmatched junction nucleotides: 8. The CDR3 is 14 residues long.

The rearrangement uses TRBV2 and TRBJ2-1, with D possibly TRBD1 on 5 matching bases. The V gene lost 9 bases and the J gene lost 8 bases, with 11 bases spanning the gap. The CDR3 loop spans 11 amino acids. Germline assignment: CDR1 SNHLY and CDR2 FYNNEI. The CDR3 sequence is CARSIRDEQFF. In DNA, the CDR3 is TGTGCCAGGTCAATCAGGGATGAGCAGTTCTTC.

There are a few counts of this clone. Other DNA sequences in the sample encode the same CDR3. The CDR3, as DNA: TGTGCCACCAGCAGAGTGACAGGGGGCAGCTACGAGCAGTACTTC. Amino acids: CATSRVTGGSYEQYF. V and J are TRBV15 and TRBJ2-7, with TRBD1 matching over 10 bases. Trimming removed 1 base from V and 3 bases from J; junction bases left unmatched: 3. The CDR3 consists of 15 residues. Germline CDR1 and CDR2: LNHNV and YYDKDF (reference sequence).

CDR3 coding DNA: TGTGCCAGCAGCCCCATACCGGGAGGGCCCACCGGGGAGCTGTTTTTT. It yields the protein CASSPIPGGPTGELFF. The rearrangement links TRBV7-6 to TRBJ2-2; TRBD2 aligns across 8 bases. CDR3 size: 16 residues. V was pared by 5 bases and J by 4 bases, with 9 bases of the junction left unmatched. Germline CDR1 and CDR2: SGHVS and FNYEAQ.

Only a few counts were recorded for this clone. The V and J genes are TRBV20-1 and TRBJ2-1; possible D gene TRBD1, 5 bases. The germline CDR1 and CDR2 sequences are DFQATT and SNEGSKA (reference sequence). This CDR3 is built from 14 residues. Trimming removed 3 bases from V and 4 bases from J, with 13 bases in between. Here the CDR3 reads CSASQGGMYNEQFF. The CDR3 DNA is TGCAGTGCTAGTCAGGGTGGGATGTACAATGAGCAGTTCTTC.

The V gene is TRBV27, the J gene TRBJ2-7; 10 bases fit TRBD2. CDR3 length: 13 amino acids. V lost 5 bases, J lost 3 bases, and 1 base stayed unmatched. In germline, CDR1 is MNHEY, CDR2 SMNVEV (reference sequence). The CDR3 nucleotides are TGTGCCAGCAGTGAGCGGGAGGGCTACGAGCAGTACTTC. Its protein product is CASSEREGYEQYF.